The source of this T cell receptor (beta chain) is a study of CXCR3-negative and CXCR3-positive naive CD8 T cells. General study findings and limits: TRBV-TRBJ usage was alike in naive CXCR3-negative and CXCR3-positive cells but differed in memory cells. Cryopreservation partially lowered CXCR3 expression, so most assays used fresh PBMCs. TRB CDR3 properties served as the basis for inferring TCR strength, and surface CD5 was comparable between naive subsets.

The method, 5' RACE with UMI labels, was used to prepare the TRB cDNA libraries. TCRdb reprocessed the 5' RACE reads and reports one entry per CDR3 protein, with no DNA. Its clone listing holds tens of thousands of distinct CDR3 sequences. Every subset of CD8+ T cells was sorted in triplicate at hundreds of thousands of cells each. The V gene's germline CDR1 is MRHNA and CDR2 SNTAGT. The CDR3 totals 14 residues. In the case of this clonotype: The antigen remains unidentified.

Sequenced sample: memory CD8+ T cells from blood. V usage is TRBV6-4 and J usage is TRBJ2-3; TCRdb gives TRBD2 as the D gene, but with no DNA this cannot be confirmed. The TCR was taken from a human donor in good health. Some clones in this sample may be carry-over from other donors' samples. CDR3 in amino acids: CASSAGGSTDTQYF.